Each of the 16 T cell receptor beta chains below was sequenced from the same sample in a study of OX40 agonist ivuxolimab in advanced cancers. This table comes from immunoSEQ multiplex PCR, and its TCRdb copy is limited to in-frame clones, with some not included. The top ten hold 28% of the sample, which has several thousand clones, roughly 83% seen once. The sample here was CD4+ or CD8+ T cells sorted from blood, taken in a trial of the OX40 agonist ivuxolimab. The receptors were sampled from an adult with an advanced solid tumor such as melanoma, head and neck, liver or kidney cancer.

The rearrangement uses TRBV10-1 and TRBJ1-1; D ambiguous. This CDR3 has 13 amino acids. Trimming shortened V by 4 bases and J by 1 base, and 7 bases separated the two germline ends. Germline V gene sequence: CDR1 WNHNN, CDR2 SYGVQD (reference sequence). The chain's CDR3 is CASSVSRNTEAFF. The CDR3 coding sequence is TGCGCCAGCAGTGTGTCCAGGAACACTGAAGCTTTCTTT.

This clone turned up a few times. The rearrangement links TRBV28 to TRBJ1-2; 9 nucleotides line up with TRBD1. V shed 6 bases and J 1 base; nucleotides not matched to a gene: 6. The germline V gene has CDR1 MDHEN and CDR2 SYDVKM. The CDR3 is 15 amino acids. The CDR3 loop is CASRLQGADNYGYTF. As DNA, the CDR3 is TGTGCCAGCAGGCTACAGGGGGCCGATAACTATGGCTACACCTTC.

This sequence joins TRBV2 and TRBJ2-3, with D possibly matching TRBD2 (6 bases). Germline CDR1 is SNHLY and CDR2 is FYNNEI. This CDR3 is 18 amino acids long. V shed 3 bases and J shed 1 base, with 20 bases lying between them. The CDR3 loop reads CASSDGETAPGGTDTQYF. Here the CDR3 DNA reads TGTGCCAGCAGTGATGGAGAGACAGCGCCGGGAGGCACAGATACGCAGTATTTT.

This clone was seen only a few times. V is TRBV28 and J is TRBJ2-5, with 7 bases fitting TRBD2. This CDR3 region has 17 residues. Unmatched junction bases numbered 17, after V lost 6 bases and J lost 4 bases. CDR1 and CDR2 from the germline V gene are MDHEN and SYDVKM. The CDR3 region is CASSSGNMGLRGETQYF. CDR3 DNA sequence: TGTGCCAGCAGCTCAGGGAATATGGGACTAAGAGGAGAGACCCAGTACTTC.

V is TRBV2 and J is TRBJ1-1, with D perhaps TRBD1 (6 bases). Trimming pared 1 base from V and 11 bases from J, leaving 17 bases between. The CDR3 runs 14 residues. Germline CDR1 is SNHLY and CDR2 is FYNNEI. CDR3 sequence reads: CASSEVTGGATAFF. The CDR3 bases are TGTGCCAGCAGTGAAGTCACGGGGGGGGCGACGGCTTTCTTT. The full variable domain, in which reference TRBV2 and TRBJ1-1 provide the parts outside the CDR3, is EPEVTQTPSHQVTQMGQEVILRCVPISNHLYFYWYRQILGQKVEFLVSFYNNEISEKSEIFDDQFSVERPDGSNFTLKIRSTKLEDSAMYFCASSEVTGGATAFFGQGTRLTVV.

This chain links TRBV28 with TRBJ2-5, with TRBD1 matching over 9 bases. CDR3 length: 18 amino acids. Germline V gene data show CDR1 as MDHEN and CDR2 as SYDVKM. V lost 6 bases, J lost 0 bases, and 14 bases stayed unmatched. CDR3 in DNA: TGTGCCAGCAGCCCCGGGACAGGGTGGTCTAATTACCAAGAGACCCAGTACTTC. It translates to CASSPGTGWSNYQETQYF.

The J gene is TRBJ2-5, the V gene TRBV2; 10 bases are shared with TRBD2. The junction had 7 bases not matched to a gene; V was cut back by 3 bases and J by 3 bases. Per germline, CDR1 SNHLY and CDR2 FYNNEI. The CDR3 covers 16 residues. The chain's CDR3 is CASSDILAGVKETQYF. CDR3 nucleotide sequence: TGTGCCAGCAGTGATATCCTAGCGGGAGTTAAAGAGACCCAGTACTTC.

This chain links TRBV10-2 with TRBJ1-5; D call uncertain. The CDR3 runs 12 residues. The V end lost 5 bases, the J end lost 2 bases, and 4 bases lay between the germline ends. Germline V gene sequence: CDR1 WSHSY, CDR2 SAAADI. The CDR3 sequence: CASSQGNQPQHF. The CDR3, as DNA: TGCGCCAGCAGTCAGGGCAATCAGCCCCAGCATTTT.

The chain joins TRBV28 to TRBJ1-4; D perhaps matches TRBD1 (5 bases). Between the trimmed V and J ends, which lost 8 bases and 0 bases, there was a span of 22 bases. The CDR3 length is 18 residues. Germline assignment: CDR1 MDHEN and CDR2 SYDVKM. CDR3 bases: TGTGCCAGCCTGCCGAGGGGTCCTTCCCTTCCAACTAATGAAAAACTGTTTTTT. Translation: CASLPRGPSLPTNEKLFF.

The chain uses TRBV30 and TRBJ2-5, with a tentative D call TRBD2 (5 bases). This CDR3 spans 13 amino acids. Trimming took 3 bases from V and 5 from J, leaving 13 bases between them. Germline V gene data show CDR1 as GTSNPN and CDR2 as SVGIG (reference sequence). The CDR3 DNA reads TGTGCCTGGAGGGATACTAGTTGGGAGACCCAGTACTTC. It translates to CAWRDTSWETQYF.

The rearrangement uses TRBV27 and TRBJ1-2; 12 positions agree with TRBD1. Trimming at V came to 3 bases and at J to 7 bases, leaving 9 bases not matched to a gene. Per germline, CDR1 MNHEY and CDR2 SMNVEV (reference sequence). This CDR3 comprises 16 residues. CDR3 bases: TGTGCCAGCAGTTTCTCCGGGGGACAGGGGGCCGGTGGCTACACCTTC. This translates into CASSFSGGQGAGGYTF.

This clone has more than one count but fewer than ten. The CDR3 spells CASSIGENYGYTF. In DNA form, the CDR3 reads TGTGCCAGTAGTATCGGGGAGAACTATGGCTACACCTTC. The V and J genes are TRBV19 and TRBJ1-2; D uncertain. Germline V lookup: CDR1 LNHDA, CDR2 SQIVND (reference sequence). The length of the CDR3 is 13 residues. Trimming left V 3 bases short and J 2 bases short, with 7 bases between.

This clone was recorded only once. The chain combines TRBV28 with TRBJ2-5, with D possibly TRBD1 on 6 matching bases. The germline V gene encodes CDR1 MDHEN and CDR2 SYDVKM. With 6 bases removed from V and 5 bases from J, the gap between germline ends came to 16 bases. The CDR3 spans 14 residues. The CDR3: CASSPTGSTETQYF. The CDR3, as DNA: TGTGCCAGCAGCCCTACAGGGTCCACGGAGACCCAGTACTTC. Combining the CDR3 with reference TRBV28 and TRBJ2-5 gives the whole variable domain DVKVTQSSRYLVKRTGEKVFLECVQDMDHENMFWYRQDPGLGLRLIYFSYDVKMKEKGDIPEGYSVSREKKERFSLILESASTNQTSMYLCASSPTGSTETQYFGPGTRLLVL.

The rearrangement joins TRBV6-5 to TRBJ2-7; either TRBD1 or TRBD2 may fit D (5 bases each). The V and J ends lost 6 bases and 3 bases respectively, with 12 bases between them. Germline assignment: CDR1 MNHEY and CDR2 SVGAGI. This CDR3 spans 13 amino acids. The CDR3 DNA is TGTGCCAGCAGATCGGGACGGAGCTACGAGCAGTACTTC. Translation: CASRSGRSYEQYF.

A remark on this clone: Different DNA sequences within this sample yield the same CDR3. The gene calls are TRBV5-4 and TRBJ2-1, with D possibly TRBD2 on 5 matching bases. This CDR3 has 12 residues. V shed 0 bases and J shed 7 bases, with 5 bases lying between them. The germline V gene encodes CDR1 SGHNT and CDR2 YYREEE (reference sequence). The DNA for the CDR3 is TGTGCCAGCAGCTTGGGAGGGAATGAGCAGTTCTTC. Its protein is CASSLGGNEQFF.

The J gene is TRBJ1-1, the V gene TRBV6-1, with 10 bases fitting TRBD1. V was clipped by 11 bases and J by 7 bases; unmatched bases: 16. The CDR3 has 15 amino acids. The germline CDR1 and CDR2 sequences are MNHNS and SASEGT. In DNA form, the CDR3 reads TGTGCCGGTGACCGGGACAGGGGAGTAAACGGTGAAGCTTTCTTT. Translated, it gives CAGDRDRGVNGEAFF.